This T cell receptor (beta chain) was observed in a study of shared clonotypes between healthy human individuals. Study information: Per donor, three plates held CD4 naive cells, three held CD4 memory, two held CD8 naive and one held CD8 memory.

V lost 6 bases and J lost 8, with 19 bases in between. From germline, CDR1 is MNHNS and CDR2 SASEGT. The CDR3 runs to 14 residues. TCRdb keeps only in-frame clones here, not all; method: immunoSEQ multiplex PCR. There are more than 2 million clones in the sample; 85% to 95% occur only once, and more than 0.1% lies in the top ten. The sequenced sample was naive CD4+ T cells sorted from blood. Indicated subset: CD45RA+ positively selected. The chain links TRBV6-1 to TRBJ1-1; tentatively, D is TRBD1 (5 bases). The clonotype comes from a man between 18 and 35 years old in good health. CDR3 sequence reads: CASSLMTAQYEAFF. DNA for the CDR3: TGTGCCAGCAGCCTTATGACAGCCCAGTACGAAGCTTTCTTT.